The 28 T cell receptor beta chains below come from one sample, sequenced in a study of blood T cell repertoires in COVID-19. The repertoire was sequenced with immunoSEQ multiplex PCR; TCRdb's copy has only in-frame clones and lacks some. The table records approximately 45,000 clones, 80% to 90% of them present only once. Specimen: peripheral blood. The origin of the receptors is a human donor in a cohort sampled during active COVID-19.

V usage is TRBV5-8 and J usage is TRBJ2-1; the match to TRBD1 covers 8 bases. The CDR3 runs to 15 residues. The germline CDR1 and CDR2 sequences are SGHTS and YDEGEE. With 4 bases clipped from V and 2 bases from J, the junction kept 5 bases outside the gene matches. CDR3 in DNA: TGTGCCAGCAGCCCCGGACAGGGCCCCTACAATGAGCAGTTCTTC. Translation: CASSPGQGPYNEQFF.

The chain has TRBV3-1 (or the pseudogene TRBV3-2) and TRBJ2-7, with D possibly being TRBD2 (6 bases). The CDR3 has 14 residues. Germline assignment: CDR1 LGHDT and CDR2 YNNKEL (reference sequence). The V gene lost 6 bases and the J gene lost 0 bases, with 12 bases spanning the gap. The CDR3 is CASSYGGSSYEQYF. CDR3 DNA sequence: TGTGCCAGCAGTTACGGGGGAAGCTCCTACGAGCAGTACTTC.

This clone was counted between two and nine times. The chain couples TRBV3-1 (or the pseudogene TRBV3-2) to TRBJ2-1, with 10 bases that match TRBD2. This CDR3 is built from 17 residues. V shed 1 base and J 4 bases; nucleotides not matched to a gene: 7. CDR1 is LGHDT and CDR2 is YNNKEL in the germline V gene (reference sequence). In DNA, the CDR3 is TGTGCCAGCAGCCAAGGGCCGGGACTAGCGTTATACAATGAGCAGTTCTTC. It encodes CASSQGPGLALYNEQFF.

The chain uses TRBV7-9 and TRBJ2-5, with D perhaps matching TRBD1 (6 bases). Germline CDR1 is SEHNR and CDR2 is FQNEAQ (reference sequence). The CDR3 sequence is 13 residues long. The ends were cut back, 5 bases at V and 5 bases at J, with 12 bases in the middle. For the CDR3, the DNA is TGTGCCAGCAGCCTGAGAGGACAGGAGACCCAGTACTTC. It translates to CASSLRGQETQYF.

The V call is TRBV3-1 (or the pseudogene TRBV3-2), the J call TRBJ2-7; the D gene is possibly TRBD2 (5 bases). CDR3 length: 16 residues. Germline values: CDR1 LGHDT, CDR2 YNNKEL (reference sequence). V was trimmed by 4 bases and J by 3 bases, leaving 19 bases between them. The CDR3 here is CASSRGLLGQRYEQYF. The CDR3 DNA reads TGTGCCAGCAGCCGAGGACTTCTAGGGCAGCGCTACGAGCAGTACTTC.

This clone was observed once. The chain carries TRBV13 and TRBJ2-3; maybe TRBD2 (6 bases). The CDR3 runs to 16 residues. Trimming pared 2 bases from V and 0 bases from J, leaving 12 bases between. Germline assignment: CDR1 PRHDT and CDR2 FYEKMQ (reference sequence). CDR3 loop: CASSLKGGMSTDTQYF. CDR3 coding DNA: TGTGCCAGCAGCTTAAAGGGCGGGATGAGCACAGATACGCAGTATTTT.

The gene calls are TRBV5-6 and TRBJ2-7, with a tentative D call TRBD2 (6 bases). This CDR3 is 13 amino acids long. V lost 4 bases to trimming and J lost 3 bases, with 11 bases between them. Per the germline V gene, CDR1 is SGHDT and CDR2 is YYEEEE. The CDR3 nucleotides are TGTGCCAGCAGCCAGGCGGGGTTCTACGAGCAGTACTTC. Amino acid sequence: CASSQAGFYEQYF.

V gene TRBV28 combines with J gene TRBJ1-3; 10 nucleotides agree with TRBD1. There are 16 residues in the CDR3. V shed 5 bases, J shed 2 bases, and the junction held 6 bases outside the gene matches. Per the germline V gene, CDR1 is MDHEN and CDR2 is SYDVKM. The CDR3 DNA reads as TGTGCCAGCAGTGGGGGACAGGGGAGGGCTGGAAACACCATATATTTT. Translation gives CASSGGQGRAGNTIYF. Together with reference TRBV28 and TRBJ1-3, the CDR3 gives the full variable domain: DVKVTQSSRYLVKRTGEKVFLECVQDMDHENMFWYRQDPGLGLRLIYFSYDVKMKEKGDIPEGYSVSREKKERFSLILESASTNQTSMYLCASSGGQGRAGNTIYFGEGSWLTVV.

This clone appeared once. The chain links TRBV29-1 to TRBJ2-3, with D hard to call. Trimming took 5 bases from V and 6 from J, leaving 6 bases between them. CDR3 size: 10 residues. Per germline, CDR1 SQVTM and CDR2 ANQGSEA. The CDR3 DNA follows: TGCAGCGTTCAAATTGATACGCAGTATTTT. Its translation is CSVQIDTQYF.

The gene calls are TRBV5-6 and TRBJ2-3; 7 bases fit TRBD1. Germline assignment: CDR1 SGHDT and CDR2 YYEEEE. Trimming took 4 bases from V and 2 from J; bases not matched to a gene: 4. This CDR3 contains 14 residues. DNA of the CDR3: TGTGCCAGCAGCCGAGGGGGCACCACAGATACGCAGTATTTT. This sequence encodes CASSRGGTTDTQYF.

The rearrangement links TRBV19 to TRBJ1-1; 7 positions match TRBD1. The germline V gene has CDR1 LNHDA and CDR2 SQIVND (reference sequence). V lost 10 bases and J lost 3; bases outside the gene matches: 11. This CDR3 is built from 14 residues. This CDR3 reads CATRAGQIYTEAFF. The DNA for the CDR3 is TGTGCCACCCGGGCGGGACAGATTTACACTGAAGCTTTCTTT.

V gene TRBV6-6 combines with J gene TRBJ2-3, with TRBD2 matching over 14 bases. This CDR3 region has 18 residues. V was pared by 8 bases and J by 4 bases, with 14 bases of the junction left unmatched. The germline gives CDR1 MNHNY, CDR2 SVGAGI (reference sequence). The CDR3 bases are TGTGCCAGCGGTCGCCCGGGACTAGCGGGAGTAGGAGCAGATACGCAGTATTTT. It translates to CASGRPGLAGVGADTQYF.

This chain joins TRBV5-1 and TRBJ2-1, with 14 nucleotides matching TRBD2. The V gene end was trimmed by 0 bases and the J gene end by 2 bases; junction bases not matched to a gene: 10. Germline V lookup: CDR1 SGHRS, CDR2 YFSETQ. This CDR3 has 20 amino acids. The CDR3, as DNA: TGCGCCAGCAGCTTGGCCACGGGACTAGCGGGAGATCTCCCCTACAATGAGCAGTTCTTC. This sequence encodes CASSLATGLAGDLPYNEQFF.

This clone was picked up a small number of times. This chain connects TRBV5-1 to TRBJ2-1; 12 bases agree with TRBD2. The J segment lost 7 bases and the V segment lost 7 bases, leaving 9 bases of the junction unmatched. The germline CDR1 and CDR2 sequences are SGHRS and YFSETQ. CDR3 length equals 15 residues. CDR3 sequence (DNA): TGCGCCAGCCGGGCTAGCGGGAGGGCCTGGAATGAGCAGTTCTTC. Its protein is CASRASGRAWNEQFF.

CDR3 in DNA: TGTGCCAGCAGCTTGATAGCGGGATACAATGAGCAGTTCTTC. Translating it yields CASSLIAGYNEQFF. This chain connects TRBV7-2 to TRBJ2-1, with 8 bases matching TRBD2. V was clipped by 3 bases and J by 4 bases; unmatched bases: 2. Germline V gives CDR1 SGHTA, CDR2 FQGNSA. There are 14 residues in the CDR3.

The chain couples TRBV3-1 (or the pseudogene TRBV3-2) to TRBJ2-5; D ambiguous. The V end lost 1 base, the J end lost 5 bases, and 11 bases lay between the germline ends. This CDR3 spans 14 amino acids. CDR1 is LGHDT and CDR2 is YNNKEL in the germline V gene (reference sequence). The CDR3, as DNA: TGTGCCAGCAGCCAAGGTCGCGCCGGGGAGACCCAGTACTTC. It is translated as CASSQGRAGETQYF.

The rearrangement uses TRBV7-2 and TRBJ2-7, with D perhaps TRBD1 (6 bases). The germline V gene has CDR1 SGHTA and CDR2 FQGNSA. The CDR3 is made up of 13 amino acids. The V and J ends lost 1 base and 6 bases respectively, with 10 bases between them. Written as DNA, the CDR3 is TGTGCCAGCAGCTTAGTGTCCAGGGGCGAGCAGTACTTC. Protein product: CASSLVSRGEQYF.

The chain uses TRBV20-1 and TRBJ2-1; maybe TRBD2 (5 bases). This CDR3 comprises 12 residues. CDR1 and CDR2 (germline): DFQATT, SNEGSKA (reference sequence). V was shortened by 3 bases and J by 9 bases, with 12 bases between the two germline ends. The CDR3 DNA sequence: TGCAGTGCTAGTAGCCGGGATGGTGAGCAGTTCTTC. Translated: CSASSRDGEQFF.

The V call is TRBV5-4, the J call TRBJ1-2, with D possibly being TRBD1 (6 bases). Per the germline V gene, CDR1 is SGHNT and CDR2 is YYREEE (reference sequence). The CDR3 runs to 17 residues. Trimming cost V 5 bases and J 2 bases, with 22 bases left between them. CDR3 protein: CASSHWGQSTNNYGYTF. Written as DNA, the CDR3 is TGTGCCAGCAGTCATTGGGGGCAGTCGACTAACAACTATGGCTACACCTTC.

This clone was recorded once. The V call is TRBV3-1 (or the pseudogene TRBV3-2), the J call TRBJ2-1, with 8 bases fitting TRBD2. There are 18 residues in the CDR3. Trimming took 0 bases from V and 6 from J; bases not matched to a gene: 13. The germline V gene encodes CDR1 LGHDT and CDR2 YNNKEL (reference sequence). The CDR3 is CASSQEGLAGGGSNEQFF. The CDR3 nucleotides read TGTGCCAGCAGCCAAGAGGGGTTAGCGGGCGGGGGGTCCAATGAGCAGTTCTTC.

The J gene is TRBJ1-1, the V gene TRBV7-9; a possible D gene is TRBD1 (6 bases). Trimming stripped 1 base from V and 6 bases from J, with 9 bases between. This CDR3 comprises 13 residues. Germline V lookup: CDR1 SEHNR, CDR2 FQNEAQ (reference sequence). CDR3 coding DNA: TGTGCCAGCAGCTTAGGTCCAGGGGCTGAAGCTTTCTTT. Amino acids: CASSLGPGAEAFF.

The genes are TRBV28 and TRBJ1-4, with 7 positions matching TRBD1. Trimming at V came to 2 bases and at J to 3 bases, leaving 3 bases not matched to a gene. The germline V gene encodes CDR1 MDHEN and CDR2 SYDVKM. This CDR3 is 15 amino acids long. The DNA of the CDR3 is TGTGCCAGCAGTTTAGACAGGGCTGCTAATGAAAAACTGTTTTTT. It codes for CASSLDRAANEKLFF.

As concerns this clone: This CDR3 is also generated by other DNA sequences in the sample. The chain joins TRBV5-4 to TRBJ2-7; 7 nucleotides match TRBD1. After removal of 0 bases from V and 0 bases from J, the junction contained 0 bases not matched to a gene. The CDR3 consists of 14 residues. Germline V CDR1 and CDR2: SGHNT, YYREEE (reference sequence). CDR3 sequence reads: CASSLGQGSYEQYF. Here the CDR3 DNA reads TGTGCCAGCAGCTTGGGACAGGGCTCCTACGAGCAGTACTTC.

This sequence joins TRBV5-6 and TRBJ2-6; D unresolved. The CDR3 spans 14 residues. The germline CDR1 and CDR2 sequences are SGHDT and YYEEEE. With 9 bases removed from V and 2 bases from J, the gap between germline ends came to 12 bases. The CDR3 protein is CATLSLAGANVLTF. The DNA of the CDR3 is TGTGCCACCCTGAGTTTGGCTGGGGCCAACGTCCTGACTTTC.

The chain links TRBV30 to TRBJ2-7; 7 bases align to TRBD2. V was pared by 0 bases and J by 6 bases, with 17 bases of the junction left unmatched. The CDR3 has 17 amino acids. Germline CDR1 reads GTSNPN; CDR2 reads SVGIG (reference sequence). CDR3 sequence: CAWSVKGSGIKSIEQYF. The CDR3 DNA follows: TGTGCCTGGAGTGTTAAGGGGAGCGGGATCAAATCCATCGAGCAGTACTTC.

This chain joins TRBV24-1 and TRBJ2-2; perhaps TRBD2 as D (6 bases). This CDR3 is built from 16 residues. Germline loops: CDR1 KGHDR, CDR2 SFDVKD. V dropped 7 bases and J dropped 8 bases, with 22 bases sitting between them. CDR3 nucleotides: TGTGCCACCAGACCTAGCGAAGTGGGGGTAAGGGGGGAGCTGTTTTTT. Encoded protein: CATRPSEVGVRGELFF.

This rearrangement joins TRBV7-7 to TRBJ2-1; 10 bases match TRBD1. The CDR3 is 14 residues long. CDR1 SSHAT and CDR2 FNYEAQ come from the germline V gene (reference sequence). V lost 4 bases, J lost 9 bases, and 6 bases stayed unmatched. The CDR3 nucleotides are TGTGCCAGCAGCTCAGGACAGGGGGTAGGTGAGCAGTTCTTC. Translated, it gives CASSSGQGVGEQFF.

The chain couples TRBV25-1 to TRBJ1-3, with 8 bases identical to TRBD1. J was trimmed by 2 bases and V by 4 bases; bases with no gene match: 1. The CDR3 length is 14 residues. CDR1 is MGHDK, CDR2 SYGVNS, per germline. In DNA form, the CDR3 reads TGTGCCAGCAGTGCAGGGGGCCCTGGAAACACCATATATTTT. It is translated as CASSAGGPGNTIYF.